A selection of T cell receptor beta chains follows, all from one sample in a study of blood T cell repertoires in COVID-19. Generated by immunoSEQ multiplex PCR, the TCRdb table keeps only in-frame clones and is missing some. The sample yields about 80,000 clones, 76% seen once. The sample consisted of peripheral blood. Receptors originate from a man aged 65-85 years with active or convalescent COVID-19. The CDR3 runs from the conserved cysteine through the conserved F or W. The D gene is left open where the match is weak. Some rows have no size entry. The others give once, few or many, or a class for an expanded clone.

TGTGCCAGCTCACCGGGACAGGGGTTGGATAAGTACTTC	CASSPGQGLDKYF	TRBV18	TRBJ2-7	NA	TRBD1
TGTGCCTGGAGTGTACTGGGGACAAAGAACACTGAAGCTTTCTTT	CAWSVLGTKNTEAFF	TRBV30	TRBJ1-1	NA	NA
TGCGCCAGCAGCTTGGCCTCGGGAGAAGAGACCCAGTACTTC	CASSLASGEETQYF	TRBV5-1	TRBJ2-5	NA	NA
TGTGCCAGCAGCTACCGACTAGCGGGGGGAAGTATCAATGAGCAGTTCTTC	CASSYRLAGGSINEQFF	TRBV5-5	TRBJ2-1	NA	TRBD2
TGTGCCAGCAGTTCCCGGACAGGGGGCGAGGCTTTCTTT	CASSSRTGGEAFF	TRBV6-4	TRBJ1-1	few	TRBD1
TGTGCCAGCAGCCCGGGACTTGTCAGGCAGTATTTT	CASSPGLVRQYF	TRBV7-2	TRBJ2-3	few	NA
TGTGCCAGCAGCTTAGCCCGGACCCAAACTAGCGGGGTACTGGATACGCAGTATTTT	CASSLARTQTSGVLDTQYF	TRBV11-2	TRBJ2-3	NA	TRBD2
TGTGCCAGCAGCGTAGCTATAGCGGGGGGTCCCGATACGCAGTATTTT	CASSVAIAGGPDTQYF	TRBV9	TRBJ2-3	NA	TRBD2
TGTGCCAGCAGTGATCCACCCGGACTAAGGAACACTGAAGCTTTCTTT	CASSDPPGLRNTEAFF	TRBV6-1	TRBJ1-1	NA	NA
TGTGCCAGCAGCCCCCAAGACCGCTGGGGGGCCCAGTACTTC	CASSPQDRWGAQYF	TRBV9	TRBJ2-5	NA	NA
TGTGCCAGCAGCTCATTAGCGGGGGGGACGTCTAAAGAGACCCAGTACTTC	CASSSLAGGTSKETQYF	TRBV11-2	TRBJ2-5	NA	TRBD2
TGCAGCGTGGCCCTCCCGTTAGCGGGGTCATACAATGAGCAGTTCTTC	CSVALPLAGSYNEQFF	TRBV29-1	TRBJ2-1	NA	TRBD2
TGTGCCAGCAGCGGCGGGGTTACCTACGAGCAGTACTTC	CASSGGVTYEQYF	TRBV11-2	TRBJ2-7	NA	NA
TGTGCTGCTGGAGATCAGGGTTATGGCTACACCTTC	CAAGDQGYGYTF	TRBV19	TRBJ1-2	NA	NA
TGTGCCAGCAGCTCCTCGAGGGCCAGGGGTCAGCCCCAGCATTTT	CASSSSRARGQPQHF	TRBV21-1	TRBJ1-5	NA	NA
TGTGCCAGCAGCTTGGTGGGCCACGAGCAGTACTTC	CASSLVGHEQYF	TRBV5-4	TRBJ2-7	NA	NA
TGCGCCAGCAACGGCCAAGAGACCCAGTACTTC	CASNGQETQYF	TRBV5-1	TRBJ2-5	NA	NA